Listed below are T cell receptor beta chains from one sample, sequenced in a study of CD8+ T cells in alopecia areata. Method: immunoSEQ multiplex PCR; TCRdb's copy keeps in-frame clones and lacks some. The table has about 180,000 clones, roughly 60% seen once; the top ten hold 1.5% to 2%. Sequences were derived from CD4+ T cells sorted from blood, sampled at week 0. These receptors were obtained from a human donor with alopecia areata. Both conserved end residues are part of each CDR3. D genes are given only for firm matches. Part of the rows lack a size; the others show once, few, many or a class for expanded clones.

>TRBV30|NA|NA|TRBJ2-1
CAWSASVNEQFF
TGTGCCTGGTCGGCTAGCGTCAATGAGCAGTTCTTC
>TRBV9|once|TRBD1|TRBJ1-2
CASSVGTGDGYTF
TGTGCCAGCAGCGTAGGGACAGGGGATGGCTACACCTTC
>TRBV10-3|NA|TRBD1|TRBJ2-7
CAIKAGQGRNYEQYF
TGTGCCATTAAGGCTGGACAGGGGCGCAACTACGAGCAGTACTTC
>TRBV7-8|NA|NA|TRBJ2-3
CASSYQSTDTQYF
TGTGCCAGCAGCTATCAGTCCACAGATACGCAGTATTTT
>TRBV2|few|TRBD2|TRBJ2-7
CASSERGGYEQYF
TGTGCCAGCAGTGAGCGGGGGGGCTACGAGCAGTACTTC
>TRBV6-6|NA|NA|TRBJ2-5
CASSQMRETQYF
TGTGCCAGCAGTCAGATGCGGGAGACCCAGTACTTC
>TRBV25-1|NA|NA|TRBJ1-6
CASSDWASPLHF
TGTGCCAGCAGTGACTGGGCTTCACCCCTCCACTTT
>TRBV14|NA|NA|TRBJ2-1
CASSLLIGSSYNEQFF
TGTGCCAGCAGCCTACTTATAGGGAGCTCCTACAATGAGCAGTTCTTC
>TRBV29-1|NA|NA|TRBJ2-1
CSVDDNEQFF
TGCAGCGTAGACGACAATGAGCAGTTCTTC
>TRBV30|NA|NA|TRBJ2-5
CAWRREQETQYF
TGTGCCTGGAGAAGGGAGCAAGAGACCCAGTACTTC
>TRBV5-6|NA|NA|TRBJ2-3
CASSLGVSTDTQYF
TGTGCCAGCAGCTTGGGGGTGAGCACAGATACGCAGTATTTT
>TRBV13|NA|TRBD1|TRBJ1-5
CASSLTTGGLRQPQHF
TGTGCCAGCAGCTTAACGACAGGGGGCCTTCGTCAGCCCCAGCATTTT
>TRBV7-9|few|TRBD2|TRBJ2-1
CASSPSGGVNEQFF
TGTGCCAGCAGCCCTAGCGGGGGGGTCAATGAGCAGTTCTTC
>TRBV2|NA|NA|TRBJ2-1
CASSESPRRFF
TGTGCCAGCAGTGAATCTCCTCGCCGGTTCTTC
>TRBV4-2|NA|NA|TRBJ1-1
CASSRLSVEEAFF
TGTGCCAGCAGCCGACTAAGTGTGGAGGAAGCTTTCTTT
>TRBV6-1|NA|NA|TRBJ1-2
CASIAQTASFYGYTF
TGTGCCAGCATCGCCCAAACGGCATCCTTCTATGGCTACACCTTC
>TRBV29-1|few|NA|TRBJ1-2
CSVTGTGLYGYTF
TGCAGCGTTACCGGAACAGGGCTCTATGGCTACACCTTC
>TRBV7-3|NA|NA|TRBJ2-3
CASKYSFGADTQYF
TGTGCCAGCAAATATTCCTTTGGCGCAGATACGCAGTATTTT
>TRBV28|many|NA|TRBJ1-6
CASSSRLGGGFRSPLHF
TGTGCCAGCAGTTCTAGATTGGGAGGTGGGTTTCGATCACCCCTCCACTTT
>TRBV9|few|NA|TRBJ2-5
CASSPTWGQETQYF
TGTGCCAGCAGCCCCACGTGGGGGCAAGAGACCCAGTACTTC
>TRBV30|NA|NA|TRBJ2-2
CAWSPRPTNTGELFF
TGTGCCTGGTCTCCCCGGCCGACGAACACCGGGGAGCTGTTTTTT
>TRBV6-5|NA|NA|TRBJ2-7
CASSSPGKRGSYEQYF
TGTGCCAGCAGTTCTCCAGGAAAAAGGGGATCCTACGAGCAGTACTTC
>TRBV2|NA|TRBD1|TRBJ2-2
CASRVDRGRSGELFF
TGTGCCAGCAGGGTGGACAGGGGACGAAGCGGGGAGCTGTTTTTT
>TRBV25-1|NA|TRBD1|TRBJ1-4
CASSARTGAGEKLFF
TGTGCCAGCAGTGCCCGGACAGGGGCGGGCGAAAAACTGTTTTTT
>TRBV2|NA|NA|TRBJ2-5
CASGLRETQYF
TGTGCCAGCGGACTTCGAGAGACCCAGTACTTC
>TRBV28|few|NA|TRBJ1-1
CASSLTGLRNTEAFF
TGTGCCAGCAGTTTAACAGGGTTAAGGAACACTGAAGCTTTCTTT
>TRBV6-6|NA|NA|TRBJ2-7
CASSYSMIGYEQYF
TGTGCCAGCAGTTACTCGATGATCGGTTACGAGCAGTACTTC
>TRBV29-1|NA|NA|TRBJ1-1
CSVRLGQMNTEAFF
TGCAGCGTTCGCCTTGGACAGATGAACACTGAAGCTTTCTTT
>TRBV5-1|NA|NA|TRBJ2-2
CASAGENTGELFF
TGCGCCAGCGCCGGAGAGAACACCGGGGAGCTGTTTTTT
>TRBV15|NA|NA|TRBJ2-2
CATSRDLVSGAGELFF
TGTGCCACCAGCAGAGATCTTGTCTCAGGGGCCGGGGAGCTGTTTTTT
>TRBV7-2|NA|NA|TRBJ2-6
CASSPGLSGANVLTF
TGTGCCAGCAGCCCCGGACTATCTGGGGCCAACGTCCTGACTTTC
>TRBV30|NA|NA|TRBJ2-7
CAATIGSYEQYF
TGTGCCGCCACCATCGGGTCCTACGAGCAGTACTTC
>TRBV29-1|NA|TRBD1|TRBJ2-5
CSVRGDGQGPMRETQYF
TGCAGCGTTCGGGGCGATGGACAGGGGCCGATGAGGGAGACCCAGTACTTC
>TRBV29-1|NA|NA|TRBJ1-2
CSVAREVYGYTF
TGCAGCGTTGCCAGGGAGGTCTATGGCTACACCTTC
>TRBV30|few|NA|TRBJ2-1
CAWSGTRNEQFF
TGTGCCTGGAGTGGGACTCGTAATGAGCAGTTCTTC
>TRBV15|once|NA|TRBJ2-6
CATSRVHGANVLTF
TGTGCCACCAGCAGAGTCCATGGGGCCAACGTCCTGACTTTC
>TRBV2|NA|TRBD1|TRBJ1-1
CASSGQGGDEAFF
TGTGCCAGCAGTGGACAGGGGGGTGATGAAGCTTTCTTT
>TRBV11-2|NA|TRBD2|TRBJ2-2
CASSSSTSIGELFF
TGTGCCAGCAGCTCCTCGACTAGCATCGGGGAGCTGTTTTTT
>TRBV29-1|NA|NA|TRBJ2-1
CSAWLLGGEQFF
TGCAGCGCCTGGCTTCTAGGAGGCGAGCAGTTCTTC
>TRBV4-3|NA|NA|TRBJ1-1
CASSMTANTEAFF
TGCGCCAGCAGCATGACAGCTAACACTGAAGCTTTCTTT
>TRBV9|NA|NA|TRBJ2-7
CASSVGRDKAAYEQYF
TGTGCCAGCAGCGTAGGGAGGGACAAGGCCGCCTACGAGCAGTACTTC
>TRBV5-1|NA|NA|TRBJ2-2
CASSFYSTGELFF
TGCGCCAGCAGCTTTTACAGCACCGGGGAGCTGTTTTTT
>TRBV29-1|NA|TRBD1|TRBJ1-2
CSVETGGANYGYTF
TGCAGCGTTGAAACAGGGGGCGCTAACTATGGCTACACCTTC
>TRBV30|NA|NA|TRBJ1-4
CAWSVGGTGRWEKLFF
TGTGCCTGGAGTGTAGGCGGAACAGGGCGTTGGGAAAAACTGTTTTTT
>TRBV29-1|few|NA|TRBJ2-7
CSVPGPAYEQYF
TGCAGCGTACCGGGACCGGCCTACGAGCAGTACTTC